These 7 T cell receptor beta chains share one sample of origin, sequenced in a study of T cell responses to AZD1222 COVID-19 vaccine (TCRdb year 2021). Taken with the paper, the label for time point translates to: baseline before first vaccination. Libraries came from the immunoSEQ multiplex PCR assay. TCRdb mirrors the immuneACCESS table, restricted to in-frame sequences. Some clones are absent from its copies; in checked studies, under half trace to an unresolved V gene, and the reason for the others is unknown. For this sample the table gives approximately 150,000 clones, of which 70% to 90% were detected only once. 1.6% of the sample is in the top ten clones. This material consisted of peripheral blood, taken on day 0 of AZD1222 vaccination. Receptor source: an adult in good health.

This sequence joins TRBV28 and TRBJ2-1; D is perhaps TRBD1 (5 bases). The CDR3 covers 14 residues. Germline V lookup: CDR1 MDHEN, CDR2 SYDVKM. V lost 6 bases and J 7 bases, leaving 16 bases between the germline ends. As DNA, the CDR3 is TGTGCCAGCAGCCCCGACAGATTCTATAATGAGCAGTTCTTC. This sequence encodes CASSPDRFYNEQFF.

The rearrangement uses TRBV6-5 and TRBJ2-1, with D possibly being TRBD1 (7 bases). V lost 7 bases, J lost 12 bases, and 19 bases lay in between. CDR1 and CDR2 (germline): MNHEY, SVGAGI. The CDR3 totals 13 residues. The CDR3: CASTNVGGGGQFF. DNA of the CDR3: TGTGCCAGCACCAACGTAGGAGGGGGCGGGCAGTTCTTC.

This chain uses TRBV27 with TRBJ1-2; 10 nucleotides line up with TRBD1. The CDR3 is made up of 18 amino acids. Germline V gene sequence: CDR1 MNHEY, CDR2 SMNVEV (reference sequence). V lost 6 bases and J lost 7; bases outside the gene matches: 20. In DNA, the CDR3 is TGTGCCAGCAGCCTTTACGGTCGGCCGGGACAGGGGCTTTCTGGCTACACCTTC. This codes for CASSLYGRPGQGLSGYTF.

This clone was found once. For the CDR3, the DNA is TGTGCCAGCAGCAAAAGGGCGGTCCCCAGCACTGAAGCTTTCTTT. Its protein is CASSKRAVPSTEAFF. This chain joins TRBV11-2 and TRBJ1-1; no firm D call. This CDR3 spans 15 amino acids. Germline V gives CDR1 SGHAT, CDR2 FQNNGV. V was trimmed by 5 bases and J by 4 bases, leaving 17 bases between them. The complete variable domain, with remaining parts taken from reference TRBV11-2 and TRBJ1-1, reads EAGVAQSPRYKIIEKRQSVAFWCNPISGHATLYWYQQILGQGPKLLIQFQNNGVVDDSQLPKDRFSAERLKGVDSTLKIQPAKLEDSAVYLCASSKRAVPSTEAFFGQGTRLTVV.

This clone appeared a single time. This rearrangement joins TRBV9 to TRBJ1-1; unclear D gene. V dropped 3 bases and J dropped 1 base, with 10 bases sitting between them. The CDR3 sequence is 14 residues long. Germline CDR1 is SGDLS and CDR2 is YYNGEE. Here the CDR3 reads CASSAWTGNTEAFF. CDR3 nucleotides: TGTGCCAGCAGCGCCTGGACGGGGAACACTGAAGCTTTCTTT.

The genes are TRBV10-3 and TRBJ1-2; D call uncertain. Trimming stripped 3 bases from V and 2 bases from J, with 7 bases between. The CDR3 consists of 13 residues. The germline gives CDR1 ENHRY, CDR2 SYGVKD. CDR3 coding DNA: TGTGCCATCAGTGAACAGAGGAACTATGGCTACACCTTC. It is translated as CAISEQRNYGYTF.

The chain has TRBV7-8 and TRBJ2-2; D uncertain. The CDR3 extends over 14 amino acids. In germline, CDR1 is SGHVS, CDR2 FQNEAQ. V was cut by 3 bases and J by 0 bases, with 5 bases left in between. CDR3 DNA sequence: TGTGCCAGCAGCTTCGACGCGAACACCGGGGAGCTGTTTTTT. Its protein product is CASSFDANTGELFF.